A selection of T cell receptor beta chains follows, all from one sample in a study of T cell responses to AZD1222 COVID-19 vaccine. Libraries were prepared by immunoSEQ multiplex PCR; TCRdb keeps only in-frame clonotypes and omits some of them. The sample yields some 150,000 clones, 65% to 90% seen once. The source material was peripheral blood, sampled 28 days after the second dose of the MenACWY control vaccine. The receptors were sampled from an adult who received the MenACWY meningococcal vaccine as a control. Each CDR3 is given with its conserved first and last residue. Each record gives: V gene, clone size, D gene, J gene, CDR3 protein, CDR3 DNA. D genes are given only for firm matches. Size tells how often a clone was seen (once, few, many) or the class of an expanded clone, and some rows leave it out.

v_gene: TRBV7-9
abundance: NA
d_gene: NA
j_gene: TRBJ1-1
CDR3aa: CASSSNTEAFF
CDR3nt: TGTGCCAGCAGTTCGAACACTGAAGCTTTCTTT

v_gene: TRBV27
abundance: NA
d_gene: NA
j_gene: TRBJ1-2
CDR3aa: CASSSGVGWNYGYTF
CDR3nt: TGTGCCAGCAGTTCCGGAGTGGGATGGAACTATGGCTACACCTTC

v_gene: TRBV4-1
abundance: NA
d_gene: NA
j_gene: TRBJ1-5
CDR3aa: CASSQDLQTYSNRNQPQHF
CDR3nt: TGCGCCAGCAGCCAAGATTTACAGACCTATAGCAATCGCAATCAGCCCCAGCATTTT

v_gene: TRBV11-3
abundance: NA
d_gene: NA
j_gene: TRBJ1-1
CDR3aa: CASIPPFGDLNTEAFF
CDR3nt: TGTGCCAGCATCCCACCATTCGGAGATTTGAACACTGAAGCTTTCTTT

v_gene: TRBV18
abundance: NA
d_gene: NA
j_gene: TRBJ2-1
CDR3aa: CASSPTSGVALYNEQFF
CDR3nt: TGTGCCAGCTCACCAACCAGCGGAGTAGCCCTCTACAATGAGCAGTTCTTC

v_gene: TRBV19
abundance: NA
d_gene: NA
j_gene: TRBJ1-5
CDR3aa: CASSVDRYGNQPQHF
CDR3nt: TGTGCCAGTAGTGTCGACAGGTACGGCAATCAGCCCCAGCATTTT

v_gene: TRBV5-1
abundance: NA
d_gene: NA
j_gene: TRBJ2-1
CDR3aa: CASSSLLASVSYNEQFF
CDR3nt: TGCGCCAGCAGCTCTCTATTAGCGTCTGTCTCCTACAATGAGCAGTTCTTC

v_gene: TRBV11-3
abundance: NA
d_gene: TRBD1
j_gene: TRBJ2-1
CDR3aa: CASSLDRADNEQFF
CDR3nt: TGTGCCAGCAGCCTGGACAGGGCGGACAATGAGCAGTTCTTC

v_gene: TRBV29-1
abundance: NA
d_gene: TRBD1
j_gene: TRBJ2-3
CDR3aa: CSANGQGATDTQYF
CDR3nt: TGCAGCGCTAATGGACAGGGGGCCACAGATACGCAGTATTTT

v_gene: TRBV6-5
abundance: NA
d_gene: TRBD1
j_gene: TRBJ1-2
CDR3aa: CASSYSRDRAYGYTF
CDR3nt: TGTGCCAGCAGTTACTCGAGAGACAGGGCCTATGGCTACACCTTC

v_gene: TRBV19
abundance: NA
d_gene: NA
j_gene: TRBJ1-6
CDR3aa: CAAAGFEDSPLHF
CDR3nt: TGTGCCGCCGCGGGGTTCGAGGATTCACCCCTCCACTTT

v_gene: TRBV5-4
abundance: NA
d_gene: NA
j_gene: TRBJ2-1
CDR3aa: CASSPWSGSYNEQFF
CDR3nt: TGTGCCAGCAGCCCTTGGAGCGGGTCCTACAATGAGCAGTTCTTC

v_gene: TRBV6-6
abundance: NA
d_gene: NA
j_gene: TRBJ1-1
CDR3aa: CASRSGGQNTEAFF
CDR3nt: TGTGCCAGCAGGAGCGGGGGGCAGAACACTGAAGCTTTCTTT

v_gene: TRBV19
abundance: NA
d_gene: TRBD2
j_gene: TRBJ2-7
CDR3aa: CASSIGRLSGSSEQYF
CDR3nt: TGTGCCAGTAGTATAGGCCGACTTAGCGGGAGTTCCGAGCAGTACTTC

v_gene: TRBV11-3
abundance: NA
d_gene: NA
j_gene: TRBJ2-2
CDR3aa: CASSLDVPTGELFF
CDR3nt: TGTGCCAGCAGCTTAGATGTGCCCACCGGGGAGCTGTTTTTT

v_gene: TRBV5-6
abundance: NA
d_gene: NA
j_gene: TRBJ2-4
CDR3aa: CASSSPGAPGNIQYF
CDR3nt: TGTGCCAGCAGCTCGCCGGGAGCTCCCGGGAACATTCAGTACTTC

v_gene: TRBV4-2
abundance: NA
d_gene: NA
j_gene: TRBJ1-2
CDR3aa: CASSQGTEYGYTF
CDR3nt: TGTGCCAGCAGCCAAGGGACGGAGTATGGCTACACCTTC

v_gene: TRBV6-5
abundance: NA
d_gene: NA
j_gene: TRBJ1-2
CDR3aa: CASTSPAGHGGGYTF
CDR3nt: TGTGCCAGCACTTCCCCGGCAGGTCACGGAGGCGGCTACACCTTC

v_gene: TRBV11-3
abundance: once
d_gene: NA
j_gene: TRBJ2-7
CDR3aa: CASSLGGGGGTYEQYF
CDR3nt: TGTGCCAGCAGCCTAGGAGGTGGTGGCGGCACCTACGAGCAGTACTTC

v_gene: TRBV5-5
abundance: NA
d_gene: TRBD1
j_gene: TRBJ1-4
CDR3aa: CASSWTGDRNEKLFF
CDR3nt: TGTGCCAGCAGCTGGACAGGGGATCGGAATGAAAAACTGTTTTTT

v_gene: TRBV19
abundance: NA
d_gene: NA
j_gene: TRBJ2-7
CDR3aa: CATRTPAYEQYF
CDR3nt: TGTGCCACCCGAACACCCGCTTACGAGCAGTACTTC

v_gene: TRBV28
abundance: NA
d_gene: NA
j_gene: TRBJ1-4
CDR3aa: CASSRPRFRGGYEKLFF
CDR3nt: TGTGCCAGCAGCCGGCCCCGCTTCAGGGGAGGGTACGAAAAACTGTTTTTT

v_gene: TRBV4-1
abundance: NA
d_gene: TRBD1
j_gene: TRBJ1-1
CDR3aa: CASSQRNRGDTEAFF
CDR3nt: TGCGCCAGCAGCCAACGAAACAGGGGGGACACTGAAGCTTTCTTT

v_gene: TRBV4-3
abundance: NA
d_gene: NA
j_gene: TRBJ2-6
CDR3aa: CASSQEGGLSGANVLTF
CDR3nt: TGCGCCAGCAGCCAAGAAGGGGGACTCTCTGGGGCCAACGTCCTGACTTTC

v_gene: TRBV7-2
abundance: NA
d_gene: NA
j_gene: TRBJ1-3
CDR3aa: CASSVHRGSSGNTIYF
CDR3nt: TGTGCCAGCAGCGTACACCGGGGGAGCTCTGGAAACACCATATATTTT

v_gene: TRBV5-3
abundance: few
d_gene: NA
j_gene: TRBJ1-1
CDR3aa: CARSLGSGFTEAFF
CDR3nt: TGTGCCAGAAGCTTGGGTTCGGGCTTCACTGAAGCTTTCTTT

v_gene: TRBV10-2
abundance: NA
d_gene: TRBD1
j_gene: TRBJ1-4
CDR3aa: CASSRPGQGNEKLFF
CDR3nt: TGCGCCAGCAGTCGGCCAGGACAGGGAAATGAAAAACTGTTTTTT

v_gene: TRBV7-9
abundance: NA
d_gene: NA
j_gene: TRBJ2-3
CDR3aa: CASSLGSWGRRGTDTQYF
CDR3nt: TGTGCCAGCAGCTTAGGTTCGTGGGGGCGAAGGGGCACAGATACGCAGTATTTT

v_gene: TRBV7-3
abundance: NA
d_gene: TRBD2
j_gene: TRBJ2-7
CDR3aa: CASSTGTSGSSEQYF
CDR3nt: TGTGCCAGCAGCACGGGGACTAGCGGGAGCTCCGAGCAGTACTTC

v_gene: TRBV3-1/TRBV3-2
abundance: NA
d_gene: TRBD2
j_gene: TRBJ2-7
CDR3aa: CASSKRLGTRTYEQYF
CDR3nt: TGTGCCAGCAGCAAGAGACTCGGGACTAGGACTTACGAGCAGTACTTC

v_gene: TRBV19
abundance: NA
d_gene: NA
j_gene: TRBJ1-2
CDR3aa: CASSMPGQYYGYTF
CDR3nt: TGTGCCAGTAGTATGCCGGGGCAGTACTATGGCTACACCTTC

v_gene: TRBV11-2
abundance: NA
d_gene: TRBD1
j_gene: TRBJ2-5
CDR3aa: CASSKTGPLKETQYF
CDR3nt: TGTGCCAGCAGCAAGACAGGGCCTTTGAAAGAGACCCAGTACTTC

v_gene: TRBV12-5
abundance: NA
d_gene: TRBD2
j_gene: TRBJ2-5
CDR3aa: CASGLALAGGETQYF
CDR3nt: TGTGCTAGTGGTTTGGCCCTAGCGGGGGGGGAGACCCAGTACTTC

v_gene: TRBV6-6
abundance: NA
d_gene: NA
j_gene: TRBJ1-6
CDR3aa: CASSRLAETRGSPLHF
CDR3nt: TGTGCCAGCAGTCGACTCGCGGAGACCAGGGGTTCACCCCTCCACTTT

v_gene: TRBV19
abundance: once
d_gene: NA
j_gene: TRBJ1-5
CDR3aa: CASSNRTASSNQPQHF
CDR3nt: TGTGCCAGTAGTAACCGGACAGCCTCTAGCAATCAGCCCCAGCATTTT

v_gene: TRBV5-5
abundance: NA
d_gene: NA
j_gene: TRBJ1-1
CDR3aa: CASSPHGGGQGEAFF
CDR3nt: TGTGCCAGCAGCCCCCACGGTGGGGGGCAGGGTGAAGCTTTCTTT

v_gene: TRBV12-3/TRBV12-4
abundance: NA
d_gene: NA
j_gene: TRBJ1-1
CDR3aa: CASSIQGIAEAFF
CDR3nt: TGTGCCAGCAGTATACAGGGCATAGCTGAAGCTTTCTTT

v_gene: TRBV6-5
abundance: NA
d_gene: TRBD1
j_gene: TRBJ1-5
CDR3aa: CASSYSTGVGQPQHF
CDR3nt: TGTGCCAGCAGTTACTCAACAGGGGTGGGTCAGCCCCAGCATTTT

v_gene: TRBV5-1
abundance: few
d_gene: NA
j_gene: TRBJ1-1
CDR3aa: CASSGLGEEAFF
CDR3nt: TGCGCCAGCAGCGGCCTCGGGGAAGAAGCTTTCTTT

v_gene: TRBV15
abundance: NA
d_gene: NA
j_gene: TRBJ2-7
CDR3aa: CATSRDSTGPYEQYF
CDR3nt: TGTGCCACCAGCAGAGATTCGACAGGCCCCTACGAGCAGTACTTC

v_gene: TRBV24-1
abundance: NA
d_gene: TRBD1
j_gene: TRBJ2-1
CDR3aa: CATSDRGQGAPRGGGPYNEQFF
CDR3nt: TGTGCCACCAGTGATAGGGGACAGGGGGCCCCCCGGGGCGGCGGTCCTTACAATGAGCAGTTCTTC

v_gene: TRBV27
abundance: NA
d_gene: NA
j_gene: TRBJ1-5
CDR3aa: CASSFQGGNQPQHF
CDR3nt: TGTGCCAGCAGTTTCCAGGGAGGCAATCAGCCCCAGCATTTT

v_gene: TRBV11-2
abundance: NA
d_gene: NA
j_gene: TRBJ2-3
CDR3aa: CASSPDNPRTDTQYF
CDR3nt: TGTGCCAGCAGCCCGGACAACCCACGCACAGATACGCAGTATTTT

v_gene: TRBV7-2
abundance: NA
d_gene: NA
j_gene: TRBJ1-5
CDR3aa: CASSPTRLISNQPQHF
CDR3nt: TGTGCCAGCAGCCCAACAAGGTTGATTAGCAATCAGCCCCAGCATTTT

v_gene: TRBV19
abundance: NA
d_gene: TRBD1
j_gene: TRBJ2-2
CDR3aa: CASSHTGGEWNGELFF
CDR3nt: TGTGCCAGTAGCCACACAGGGGGCGAGTGGAACGGGGAGCTGTTTTTT

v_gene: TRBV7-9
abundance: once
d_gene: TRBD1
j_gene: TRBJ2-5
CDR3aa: CASSFDREQETQYF
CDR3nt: TGTGCCAGCAGTTTCGACAGGGAACAAGAGACCCAGTACTTC

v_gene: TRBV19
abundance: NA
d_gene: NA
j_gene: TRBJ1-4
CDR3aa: CASRDRRGRGTNEKLFF
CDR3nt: TGTGCCAGTAGGGACCGAAGAGGTCGGGGAACTAATGAAAAACTGTTTTTT

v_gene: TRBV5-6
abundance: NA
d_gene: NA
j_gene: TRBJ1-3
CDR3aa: CASSTDYSGNTIYF
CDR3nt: TGTGCCAGCAGCACCGACTACTCTGGAAACACCATATATTTT

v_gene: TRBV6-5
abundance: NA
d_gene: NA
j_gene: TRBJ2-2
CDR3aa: CASTETGANTGELFF
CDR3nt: TGTGCCAGCACCGAGACCGGTGCGAACACCGGGGAGCTGTTTTTT

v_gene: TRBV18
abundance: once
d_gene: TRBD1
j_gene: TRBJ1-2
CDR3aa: CASSDRGPSYGYTF
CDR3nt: TGTGCCAGCTCAGACAGGGGGCCGAGCTATGGCTACACCTTC

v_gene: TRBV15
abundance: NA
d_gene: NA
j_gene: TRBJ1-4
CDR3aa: CATSRDEVAGPLGEKLFF
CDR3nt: TGTGCCACCAGCAGAGATGAGGTGGCAGGGCCGTTGGGTGAAAAACTGTTTTTT

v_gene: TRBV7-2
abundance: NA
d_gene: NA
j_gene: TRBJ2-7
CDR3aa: CASSLRDGAYEQYF
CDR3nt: TGTGCCAGCAGCTTGAGAGACGGGGCTTACGAGCAGTACTTC

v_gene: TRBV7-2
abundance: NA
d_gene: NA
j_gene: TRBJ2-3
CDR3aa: CASSLDPGLTDTQYF
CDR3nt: TGTGCCAGCAGCTTAGACCCCGGACTAACAGATACGCAGTATTTT

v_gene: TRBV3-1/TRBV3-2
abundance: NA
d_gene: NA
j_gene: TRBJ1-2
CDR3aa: CASSQDPTVVYYGYTF
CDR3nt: TGTGCCAGCAGCCAAGATCCCACAGTGGTTTACTATGGCTACACCTTC

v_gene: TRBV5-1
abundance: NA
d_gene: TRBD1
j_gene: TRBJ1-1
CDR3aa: CASSPQGAWAEAFF
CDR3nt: TGCGCCAGCAGCCCGCAGGGGGCGTGGGCTGAAGCTTTCTTT

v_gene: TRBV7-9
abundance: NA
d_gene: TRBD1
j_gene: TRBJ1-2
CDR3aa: CASSLAQGSNYGYTF
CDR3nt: TGTGCCAGCAGCTTAGCACAGGGGTCGAACTATGGCTACACCTTC

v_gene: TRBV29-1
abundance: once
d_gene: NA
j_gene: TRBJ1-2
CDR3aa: CSVGGPGQLGYGYTF
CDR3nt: TGCAGCGTTGGGGGCCCTGGACAGTTAGGCTATGGCTACACCTTC

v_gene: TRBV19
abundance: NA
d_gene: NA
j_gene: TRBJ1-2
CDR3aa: CASSADRTNYGYTF
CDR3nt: TGTGCCAGTAGTGCGGACCGGACTAACTATGGCTACACCTTC

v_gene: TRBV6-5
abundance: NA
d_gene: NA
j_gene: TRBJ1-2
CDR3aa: CASSFRAYYGYTF
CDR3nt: TGTGCCAGCAGTTTCAGAGCTTACTATGGCTACACCTTC

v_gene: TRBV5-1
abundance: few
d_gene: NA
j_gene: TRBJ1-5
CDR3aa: CASSLNSGDNQPQHF
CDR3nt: TGCGCCAGCAGCTTGAATTCAGGGGACAATCAGCCCCAGCATTTT